The 13 T cell receptor beta chains below come from one sample, sequenced in a study of metastatic and nonmetastatic thyroid tumors. TCRdb reprocessed the PCR reads via MiXCR. The table includes fewer than 35,000 clones, about a fifth detected once. No treatment of any kind had been given to any patient before thyroid surgery. The sequenced material came from tumor tissue. The receptors come from a male donor with papillary thyroid cancer or a benign thyroid nodule (not recorded which). Some clones in this sample may be carry-over from other donors' samples.

This clone was picked up a small number of times. The V gene is TRBV6-1, the J gene TRBJ1-3; no firm D call. This CDR3 is 16 amino acids long. CDR1 MNHNS and CDR2 SASEGT come from the germline V gene. V lost 1 base to trimming and J lost 0 bases, with 10 bases between them. The CDR3 DNA follows: TGTGCCAGCAGTGAAGATGGCGGAGGCTCTGGAAACACCATATATTTT. Residues: CASSEDGGGSGNTIYF.

In this sample, this clone turned up many times. Germline is not matched at one junction end, which may reflect a read error. The V call is TRBV7-8, the J call TRBJ1-4, with a tentative D call TRBD1 (5 bases). CDR1 is SGHVS and CDR2 is FQNEAQ in the germline V gene. The CDR3 runs 13 residues. CDR3 amino acids: CASRKGINEKLVF. In nucleotides, the CDR3 is TGTGCCAGCAGAAAGGGGATTAATGAAAAACTGGTTTTT.

This clone occurred many times. V is TRBV28 and J is TRBJ2-5, with D tentatively TRBD1 (6 bases). From germline, CDR1 is MDHEN and CDR2 SYDVKM. The CDR3 spans 12 residues. Trimming removed 6 bases from V and 5 bases from J, with 10 bases in between. In DNA form, the CDR3 reads TGTGCCAGCAGGTCAGGGGTTGAGACCCAGTACTTC. It translates to CASRSGVETQYF.

This clone was recorded many times. This chain joins TRBV4-3 and TRBJ1-1; 10 nucleotides align to TRBD1. Germline V gives CDR1 LGHNA, CDR2 YSLEER. CDR3 length: 14 amino acids. Unmatched junction bases numbered 2, after V lost 4 bases and J lost 3 bases. CDR3 in DNA: TGCGCCAGCAGCCGGGACAGGGGATACACTGAAGCTTTCTTT. Translation gives CASSRDRGYTEAFF.

At least ten counts were recorded for this clone. The genes are TRBV28 and TRBJ2-5, with TRBD2 matching over 9 bases. The CDR3 is made up of 14 amino acids. The germline V gene has CDR1 MDHEN and CDR2 SYDVKM. Trimming at V came to 5 bases and at J to 2 bases, leaving 3 bases not matched to a gene. The DNA of the CDR3 is TGTGCCAGCAGTGTCAGCGGGAGGCAAGAGACCCAGTACTTC. Translation gives CASSVSGRQETQYF.

A remark on this clone: At one end, the junction sequence differs from germline, possibly due to a read error. J is TRBJ2-3 and V is TRBV5-1; D ambiguous. Germline CDR1 is SGHRS and CDR2 is YFSETQ. The CDR3 is 14 residues long. The chain's CDR3 is CSSSPSRVEDTQYF. DNA for the CDR3: TGCTCCAGCAGCCCATCGCGAGTTGAAGATACGCAGTATTTT.

This clone was seen ten or more times. The CDR3 region has the DNA TGTGCTAGTGGTCCGGGACAGTATGGTAATGAGCAGTTCTTC. This codes for CASGPGQYGNEQFF. The chain has TRBV12-5 and TRBJ2-1; 7 bases agree with TRBD1. The CDR3 consists of 14 residues. Germline CDR1 LGHNT, CDR2 FRNRAP. V shed 5 bases and J 7 bases; nucleotides not matched to a gene: 8.

The chain couples TRBV11-3 to TRBJ2-2, with 9 bases identical to TRBD1. V lost 4 bases to trimming and J lost 4 bases; unmatched junction nucleotides: 7. The CDR3 is 16 amino acids. Germline CDR1 and CDR2: SGHNT and YENEEA. As DNA, the CDR3 is TGTGCCAGCAGCTCAGGACAGGGGAGATTCACCGGGGAGCTGTTTTTT. It encodes CASSSGQGRFTGELFF.

This sequence joins TRBV30 and TRBJ1-1; D ambiguous. This CDR3 is 12 amino acids long. Germline V lookup: CDR1 GTSNPN, CDR2 SVGIG (reference sequence). V was clipped by 2 bases and J by 0 bases, with 4 bases between them. CDR3 sequence reads: CAWSPVNTEAFF. CDR3 coding DNA: TGTGCCTGGAGTCCGGTGAACACTGAAGCTTTCTTT.

This clone was detected ten times or more. V usage is TRBV2 and J usage is TRBJ1-2, with 7 positions matching TRBD1. Germline loops: CDR1 SNHLY, CDR2 FYNNEI. Trimming cost V 3 bases and J 8 bases; bases outside gene matches: 6. The CDR3 totals 13 residues. The CDR3 nucleotides are TGTGCCAGCAGTGAGACAGGGTTTCAGGGCTACACCTTC. As protein: CASSETGFQGYTF.

This clone was recorded many times. J is TRBJ2-2 and V is TRBV4-1; tentatively, D is TRBD2 (6 bases). CDR3 length: 16 residues. CDR1 MGHRA and CDR2 YSYEKL come from the germline V gene. The V and J ends lost 3 bases and 2 bases respectively, with 13 bases between them. CDR3 in amino acids: CASSHLGGINTGELFF. CDR3 DNA: TGCGCCAGCAGCCACCTGGGGGGTATAAACACCGGGGAGCTGTTTTTT.

This clone was picked up many times. V is TRBV11-2 and J is TRBJ2-7, with TRBD2 identical over 13 bases. Germline V lookup: CDR1 SGHAT, CDR2 FQNNGV. With V trimmed by 3 bases and J by 3 bases, 8 bases remained unmatched. The CDR3 contains 17 residues. DNA for the CDR3: TGTGCCAGCAGCTTGGGCCCCGGGACTAGCGGGAACTACGAGCAGTACTTC. Protein sequence: CASSLGPGTSGNYEQYF.

This clone showed up many times. The chain uses TRBV20-1 and TRBJ1-6, with D unresolved. The ends were cut back, 0 bases at V and 7 bases at J, with 7 bases in the middle. The CDR3 length is 13 residues. Germline V CDR1 and CDR2: DFQATT, SNEGSKA (reference sequence). Written as DNA, the CDR3 is TGCAGTGCTAGAGATCACGGGAATTCACCCCTCCACTTT. Translation gives CSARDHGNSPLHF.